The entry below describes one TCR beta chain. The data were obtained in a study of CD8+CD57+ T cells in acquired aplastic anemia. The germline V gene has CDR1 SQVTM and CDR2 ANQGSEA. This CDR3 has 14 residues. V was pared by 4 bases and J by 5 bases, with 17 bases between. Using genomic DNA as the template, TCR beta VDJ and CDR3 profiling was carried out. TCRdb passed the reads through MiXCR, listing each CDR3 protein once. The sample has 55,000 to 80,000 distinct CDR3 sequences, around half seen once. The chain is built from TRBV29-1 and TRBJ1-1; the D gene is possibly TRBD1 (6 bases). This TCR was sampled from a human donor in good health, serving as a control. Input material: sorted CD4+, CD8+, or CD8+CD57+ T cells (not recorded which) from PBMCs. Here the CDR3 reads CSVARQGLRTEAFF. Written as DNA, the CDR3 is TGCAGCGTTGCGCGGCAGGGGTTGAGGACTGAAGCTTTCTTT.